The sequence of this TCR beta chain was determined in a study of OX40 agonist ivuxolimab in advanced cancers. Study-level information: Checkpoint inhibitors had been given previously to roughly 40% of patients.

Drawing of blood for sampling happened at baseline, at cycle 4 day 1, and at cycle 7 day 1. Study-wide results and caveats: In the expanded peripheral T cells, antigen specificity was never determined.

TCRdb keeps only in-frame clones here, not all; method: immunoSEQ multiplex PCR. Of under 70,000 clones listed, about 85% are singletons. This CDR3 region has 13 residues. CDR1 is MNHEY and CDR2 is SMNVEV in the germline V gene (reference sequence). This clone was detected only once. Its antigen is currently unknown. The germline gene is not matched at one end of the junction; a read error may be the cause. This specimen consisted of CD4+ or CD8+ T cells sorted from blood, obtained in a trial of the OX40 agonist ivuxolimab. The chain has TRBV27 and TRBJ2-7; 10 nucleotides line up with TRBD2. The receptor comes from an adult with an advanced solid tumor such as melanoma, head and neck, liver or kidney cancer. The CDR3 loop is CASSQSPLAGGFF. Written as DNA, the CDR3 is TGTGCCAGCAGTCAATCCCCGTTAGCGGGAGGATTCTTC.